Sequencing of this T cell receptor (beta chain) was carried out in a study of glioma-infiltrating T cells. Amplification of TCR alpha and beta CDR3 regions from RNA used iRepertoire nested multiplex PCR. TCRdb ran MiXCR on the multiplex PCR reads and lists one entry per CDR3 protein. Of approximately 88,000 distinct CDR3 sequences listed, 20% to 25% are singletons. Comment on this clonotype: Its matching antigen is unknown. A much larger clone differs from this one at a single base, so this may be a read error.

Overall study results and limits: Tissue-blood divergence was below expectation in non-neoplastic patients, above in gliomas. Tissue and blood shared very few CDR3 sequences.

Per the germline V gene, CDR1 is MNHNS and CDR2 is SASEGT. The CDR3 is made up of 16 amino acids. The J segment lost 10 bases and the V segment lost 5 bases, leaving 18 bases of the junction unmatched. The clonotype comes from a human donor with low-grade glioma or glioblastoma, undergoing nonglioma brain surgery, or in good health (not recorded which). V and J are TRBV6-1 and TRBJ2-7; TRBD1 matches at 9 bases. What was sequenced was glioma tissue, nonneoplastic brain tissue, or PBMCs (not recorded which). CDR3 protein: CASSKYYGTGLGDQYF. The DNA of the CDR3 is TGTGCCAGCAGTAAATACTACGGGACAGGGCTGGGCGATCAGTACTTC.